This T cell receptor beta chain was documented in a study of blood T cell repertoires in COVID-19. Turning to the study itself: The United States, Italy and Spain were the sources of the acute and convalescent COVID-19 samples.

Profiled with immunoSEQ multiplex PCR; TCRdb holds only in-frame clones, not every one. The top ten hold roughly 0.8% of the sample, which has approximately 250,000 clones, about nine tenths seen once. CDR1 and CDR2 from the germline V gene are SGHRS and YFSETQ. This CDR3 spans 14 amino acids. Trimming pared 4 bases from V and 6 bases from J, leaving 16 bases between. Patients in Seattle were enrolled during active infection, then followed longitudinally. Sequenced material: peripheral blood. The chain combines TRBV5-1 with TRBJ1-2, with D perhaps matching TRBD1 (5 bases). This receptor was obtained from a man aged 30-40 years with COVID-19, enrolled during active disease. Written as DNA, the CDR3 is TGCGCCAGCAGCCTCTCGGAGGGGCTCGATGGCTACACCTTC. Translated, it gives CASSLSEGLDGYTF.